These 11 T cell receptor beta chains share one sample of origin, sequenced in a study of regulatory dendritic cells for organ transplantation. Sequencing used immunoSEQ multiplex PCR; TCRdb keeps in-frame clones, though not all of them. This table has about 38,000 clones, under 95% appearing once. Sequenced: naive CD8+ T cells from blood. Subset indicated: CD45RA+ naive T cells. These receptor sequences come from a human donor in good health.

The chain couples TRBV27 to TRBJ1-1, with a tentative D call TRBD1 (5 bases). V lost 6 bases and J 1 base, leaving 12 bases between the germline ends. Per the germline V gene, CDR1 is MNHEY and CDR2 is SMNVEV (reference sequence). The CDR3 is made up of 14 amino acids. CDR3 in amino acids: CASRLWGGNTEAFF. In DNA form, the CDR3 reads TGTGCCAGCAGGTTGTGGGGGGGGAACACTGAAGCTTTCTTT.

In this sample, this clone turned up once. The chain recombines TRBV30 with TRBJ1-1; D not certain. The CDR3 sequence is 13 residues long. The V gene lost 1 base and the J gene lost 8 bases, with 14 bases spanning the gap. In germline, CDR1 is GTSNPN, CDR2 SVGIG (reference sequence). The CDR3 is CAWSDGVQPEAFF. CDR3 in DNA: TGTGCCTGGAGTGACGGAGTCCAACCCGAAGCTTTCTTT.

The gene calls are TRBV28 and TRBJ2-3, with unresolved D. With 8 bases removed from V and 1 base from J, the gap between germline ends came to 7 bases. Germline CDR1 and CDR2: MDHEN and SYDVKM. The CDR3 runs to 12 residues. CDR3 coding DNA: TGTGCCAGCTTCACAGGCACAGATACGCAGTATTTT. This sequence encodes CASFTGTDTQYF. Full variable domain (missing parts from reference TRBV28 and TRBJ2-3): DVKVTQSSRYLVKRTGEKVFLECVQDMDHENMFWYRQDPGLGLRLIYFSYDVKMKEKGDIPEGYSVSREKKERFSLILESASTNQTSMYLCASFTGTDTQYFGPGTRLTVL.

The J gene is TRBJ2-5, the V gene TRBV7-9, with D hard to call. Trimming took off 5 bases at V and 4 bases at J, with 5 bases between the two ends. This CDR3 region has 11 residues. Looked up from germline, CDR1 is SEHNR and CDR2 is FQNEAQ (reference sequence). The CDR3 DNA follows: TGTGCCAGCAGCCCCAGAGAGACCCAGTACTTC. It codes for CASSPRETQYF.

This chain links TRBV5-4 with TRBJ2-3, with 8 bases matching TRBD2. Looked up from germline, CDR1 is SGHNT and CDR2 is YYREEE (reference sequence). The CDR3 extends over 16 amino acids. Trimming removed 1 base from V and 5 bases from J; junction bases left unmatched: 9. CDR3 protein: CASSLFEAGVGDTQYF. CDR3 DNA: TGTGCCAGCAGCTTGTTCGAAGCGGGGGTCGGAGATACGCAGTATTTT.

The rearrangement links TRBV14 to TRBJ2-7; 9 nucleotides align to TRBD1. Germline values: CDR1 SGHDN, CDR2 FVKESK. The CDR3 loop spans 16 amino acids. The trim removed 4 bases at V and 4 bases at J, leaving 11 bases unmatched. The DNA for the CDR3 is TGTGCCAGCAGCCGAGCCGGGACAGGGTCCCGGTACGAGCAGTACTTC. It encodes CASSRAGTGSRYEQYF.

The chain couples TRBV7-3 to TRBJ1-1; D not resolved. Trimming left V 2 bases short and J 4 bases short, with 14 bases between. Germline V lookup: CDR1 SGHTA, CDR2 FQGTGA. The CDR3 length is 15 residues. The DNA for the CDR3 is TGTGCCAGCAGCTTACTCGCGGGCTCTAGCACTGAAGCTTTCTTT. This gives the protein CASSLLAGSSTEAFF.

The CDR3 DNA follows: TGTGCCAGCAGCTACTCAGGGGGTTTCTATGGCTACACCTTC. Translating it yields CASSYSGGFYGYTF. This rearrangement joins TRBV7-2 to TRBJ1-2, with 7 bases lining up with TRBD1. V gave up 4 bases and J gave up 4 bases; unmatched junction bases: 6. CDR3 length: 14 residues. CDR1 and CDR2 from the germline V gene are SGHTA and FQGNSA.

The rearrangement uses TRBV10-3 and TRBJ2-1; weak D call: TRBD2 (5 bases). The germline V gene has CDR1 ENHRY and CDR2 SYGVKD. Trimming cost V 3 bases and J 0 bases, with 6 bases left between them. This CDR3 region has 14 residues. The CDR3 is CAISETSSYNEQFF. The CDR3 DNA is TGTGCCATCAGTGAAACTAGCTCCTACAATGAGCAGTTCTTC.

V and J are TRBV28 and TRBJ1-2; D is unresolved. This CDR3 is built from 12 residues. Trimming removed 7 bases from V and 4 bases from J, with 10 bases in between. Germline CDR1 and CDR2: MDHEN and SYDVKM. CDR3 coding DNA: TGTGCCAGCACCCCTGGGTTCTATGGCTACACCTTC. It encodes CASTPGFYGYTF.

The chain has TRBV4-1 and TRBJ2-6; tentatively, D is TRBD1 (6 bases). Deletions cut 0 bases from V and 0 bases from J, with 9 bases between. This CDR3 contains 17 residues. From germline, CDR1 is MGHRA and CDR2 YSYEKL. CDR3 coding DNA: TGCGCCAGCAGCCAAGATGACAGGAGCTCTGGGGCCAACGTCCTGACTTTC. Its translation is CASSQDDRSSGANVLTF.